Listed here are 20 T cell receptor beta chains from one sample, sequenced in a study of blood T cell repertoires in COVID-19. The assay was immunoSEQ multiplex PCR, and TCRdb's table has in-frame clones only and misses some. There are approximately 270,000 clones in the sample; approximately 85% occur only once, and around 4.5% lies in the top ten. The source material was PBMCs or T cells enriched from blood (not recorded which). Every receptor here comes from a woman aged 25 to 39 who had recovered from COVID-19.

The chain couples TRBV7-9 to TRBJ2-5; D is possibly TRBD1 (6 bases). CDR3 length: 14 residues. The germline CDR1 and CDR2 sequences are SEHNR and FQNEAQ (reference sequence). V lost 7 bases to trimming and J lost 5 bases, with 17 bases between them. CDR3 residues: CASTQGLSKETQYF. CDR3 nucleotide sequence: TGTGCCAGCACCCAGGGGTTATCGAAGGAGACCCAGTACTTC.

The gene calls are TRBV6-1 and TRBJ1-4, with 12 bases aligning to TRBD1. Germline lookup yields CDR1 MNHNS and CDR2 SASEGT. V dropped 3 bases and J dropped 2; count of bases not matched to a gene: 7. This CDR3 has 18 amino acids. CDR3 region: CASSESGQGARTNEKLFF. The CDR3 nucleotides are TGTGCCAGCAGTGAGTCGGGACAGGGGGCAAGGACTAATGAAAAACTGTTTTTT.

The chain combines TRBV19 with TRBJ1-1; unclear D gene. Looked up from germline, CDR1 is LNHDA and CDR2 is SQIVND (reference sequence). The CDR3 consists of 14 residues. V was cut by 4 bases and J by 6 bases, with 15 bases left in between. DNA of the CDR3: TGTGCCAGTAGTACGGACGGGAGTGAAGCTGAAGCTTTCTTT. The encoded protein is CASSTDGSEAEAFF.

The chain is built from TRBV7-9 and TRBJ2-1; 8 bases line up with TRBD2. V lost 5 bases to trimming and J lost 15 bases; unmatched junction nucleotides: 6. The CDR3 is 11 amino acids. Germline loops: CDR1 SEHNR, CDR2 FQNEAQ (reference sequence). CDR3 DNA sequence: TGTGCCAGCAGCCCAGCGGGGGTGATGTTCTTC. Protein product: CASSPAGVMFF. Variable domain in full (rest from reference TRBV7-9 and TRBJ2-1): DTGVSQNPRHKITKRGQNVTFRCDPISEHNRLYWYRQTLGQGPEFLTYFQNEAQLEKSRLLSDRFSAERPKGSFSTLEIQRTEQGDSAMYLCASSPAGVMFFGPGTRLTVL.

The rearrangement uses TRBV28 and TRBJ1-6, with 7 positions matching TRBD1. Trimming removed 3 bases from V and 9 bases from J; junction bases left unmatched: 5. Per the germline V gene, CDR1 is MDHEN and CDR2 is SYDVKM. This CDR3 is 14 amino acids long. The CDR3 coding sequence is TGTGCCAGCAGTTTTGACAGGGCGGGTTCACCCCTCCACTTT. It specifies CASSFDRAGSPLHF.

A single count supports this clone. The chain joins TRBV30 to TRBJ1-5, with 7 bases lining up with TRBD1. Germline lookup yields CDR1 GTSNPN and CDR2 SVGIG (reference sequence). Unmatched junction bases numbered 8, after V lost 5 bases and J lost 7 bases. The CDR3 is 13 residues long. CDR3 nucleotide sequence: TGTGCCTGGCAGAGACAGGGAGGACAGCCCCAGCATTTT. Translated, it gives CAWQRQGGQPQHF.

The chain links TRBV28 to TRBJ1-1; tentatively, D is TRBD1 (5 bases). The V end lost 3 bases, the J end lost 3 bases, and 17 bases lay between the germline ends. This CDR3 region has 16 residues. Germline-derived CDR1 and CDR2 are MDHEN and SYDVKM. CDR3 sequence: CASSLGGFPGYTEAFF. The CDR3 DNA is TGTGCCAGCAGTTTGGGGGGATTCCCGGGCTACACTGAAGCTTTCTTT.

This chain joins TRBV18 and TRBJ2-3; tentatively, D is TRBD1 (5 bases). The CDR3 length is 13 residues. V shed 6 bases and J shed 3 bases, with 10 bases lying between them. Germline lookup yields CDR1 KGHSH and CDR2 LQKENI. The CDR3 coding sequence is TGTGCCAGCTCGGACAAGGGAACAGATACGCAGTATTTT. This translates into CASSDKGTDTQYF. Combining the CDR3 with reference TRBV18 and TRBJ2-3 gives the whole variable domain NAGVMQNPRHLVRRRGQEARLRCSPMKGHSHVYWYRQLPEEGLKFMVYLQKENIIDESGMPKERFSAEFPKEGPSILRIQQVVRGDSAAYFCASSDKGTDTQYFGPGTRLTVL.

The J gene is TRBJ2-2, the V gene TRBV7-9; 11 nucleotides line up with TRBD2. Germline CDR1 and CDR2: SEHNR and FQNEAQ (reference sequence). After removal of 5 bases from V and 0 bases from J, the junction contained 2 bases not matched to a gene. CDR3 length equals 16 residues. The CDR3 loop reads CASSPSGRTNTGELFF. The CDR3 DNA reads TGTGCCAGCAGCCCTAGCGGGAGGACGAACACCGGGGAGCTGTTTTTT.

This chain connects TRBV2 to TRBJ2-7, with D perhaps matching TRBD1 (6 bases). There are 12 residues in the CDR3. Germline V lookup: CDR1 SNHLY, CDR2 FYNNEI. Deletions cut 9 bases from V and 0 bases from J, with 9 bases between. As DNA, the CDR3 is TGTGCCAGAGGACAGAACTCCTACGAGCAGTACTTC. It codes for CARGQNSYEQYF.

This clone has ten or more counts. This chain links TRBV5-8 with TRBJ1-6; TRBD1 agrees at 10 bases. CDR3 size: 15 residues. From germline, CDR1 is SGHTS and CDR2 YDEGEE. J lost 7 bases, V lost 1 base, and 2 bases had no gene match. CDR3 sequence (DNA): TGTGCCAGCAGCTTGTTGGGACAGGGGAATTCACCCCTCCACTTT. It is translated as CASSLLGQGNSPLHF.

The table lists this clone with a few counts. This chain links TRBV28 with TRBJ1-5, with 7 bases aligning to TRBD1. This CDR3 is built from 16 residues. Germline CDR1 MDHEN, CDR2 SYDVKM. The V gene end was trimmed by 2 bases and the J gene end by 1 base; junction bases not matched to a gene: 5. CDR3 sequence reads: CASSLGGRGSNQPQHF. CDR3 DNA sequence: TGTGCCAGCAGTTTAGGCGGCAGGGGGAGCAATCAGCCCCAGCATTTT. Full variable domain (outside the CDR3, taken from reference TRBV28 and TRBJ1-5): DVKVTQSSRYLVKRTGEKVFLECVQDMDHENMFWYRQDPGLGLRLIYFSYDVKMKEKGDIPEGYSVSREKKERFSLILESASTNQTSMYLCASSLGGRGSNQPQHFGDGTRLSIL.

The DNA for the CDR3 is TGTGCCACCAGCAGAGAGATTGGGACTAGCGTCAATGAGCAGTTCTTC. It specifies CATSREIGTSVNEQFF. The genes are TRBV15 and TRBJ2-1; 10 bases fit TRBD2. V shed 0 bases and J 6 bases; nucleotides not matched to a gene: 5. This CDR3 contains 16 residues. The germline CDR1 and CDR2 sequences are LNHNV and YYDKDF (reference sequence).

Regarding this clone: The junction departs from the called germline gene at one end, perhaps through a read error. V is TRBV29-1 and J is TRBJ2-5; 13 nucleotides align to TRBD2. The length of the CDR3 is 14 residues. The germline gives CDR1 SQVTM, CDR2 ANQGSEA. CDR3 nucleotides: TGCAGCGTGGAAGGGACTAGCGGGGAAGAGACCCAGTACTTC. This gives the protein CSVEGTSGEETQYF.

V and J are TRBV6-5 and TRBJ2-3; 10 positions match TRBD2. J was trimmed by 1 base and V by 6 bases; bases with no gene match: 4. Germline CDR1 is MNHEY and CDR2 is SVGAGI. The CDR3 totals 15 residues. This CDR3 is CASRASGGRTDTQYF. As DNA, the CDR3 is TGTGCCAGCAGGGCTAGCGGGGGCCGCACAGATACGCAGTATTTT.

This clone was seen more than once but under ten times. The rearrangement joins TRBV7-6 to TRBJ2-7; 12 nucleotides line up with TRBD2. Germline loops: CDR1 SGHVS, CDR2 FNYEAQ. CDR3 length: 14 residues. V dropped 2 bases and J dropped 11; count of bases not matched to a gene: 7. CDR3 residues: CASSLLAGGPPEYF. CDR3 sequence (DNA): TGTGCCAGCAGCTTACTAGCGGGAGGGCCCCCAGAGTACTTC.

This clone was seen more than once but under ten times. The chain uses TRBV27 and TRBJ1-6; D call uncertain. This CDR3 region has 14 residues. Looked up from germline, CDR1 is MNHEY and CDR2 is SMNVEV (reference sequence). Deletions cut 3 bases from V and 0 bases from J, with 3 bases between. For the CDR3, the DNA is TGTGCCAGCAGTTTGAGCTCCTATAATTCACCCCTCCACTTT. The encoded protein is CASSLSSYNSPLHF.

This clone was seen only once. The chain joins TRBV10-3 to TRBJ1-1; no clear D. This CDR3 is built from 15 residues. V was clipped by 0 bases and J by 0 bases, with 8 bases between them. Germline CDR1 and CDR2: ENHRY and SYGVKD. In nucleotides, the CDR3 is TGTGCCATCAGTGAGTCGCAGACACTGAACACTGAAGCTTTCTTT. This gives the protein CAISESQTLNTEAFF.

V gene TRBV7-8 combines with J gene TRBJ1-1, with no clear D. Per the germline V gene, CDR1 is SGHVS and CDR2 is FQNEAQ. The V gene lost 1 base and the J gene lost 2 bases, with 8 bases spanning the gap. This CDR3 has 14 amino acids. The CDR3 DNA reads TGTGCCAGCAGCTTAGGGGCAGCTAACACTGAAGCTTTCTTT. Encoded protein: CASSLGAANTEAFF.

This clone was seen more than once but under ten times. The rearrangement joins TRBV21-1 to TRBJ2-3; the D call of TRBD2 is as the table states it, not checked on the DNA. TRBV21-1 is a pseudogene segment. The CDR3 has 15 residues. The CDR3 here is CASSEQTSGKDTQYF. The CDR3 DNA reads as TGTGCCAGCAGCGAACAAACTAGCGGGAAAGATACGCAGTATTTT.